The next 10 T cell receptor beta chains were all read from a single sample in a study of cytotoxic CD8 clonotypes in ibrutinib-treated CLL. The assay was immunoSEQ multiplex PCR, and TCRdb's table has in-frame clones only and misses some. The sample contains roughly 250,000 clones, 70% of which appear only once. Sequences were derived from PBMCs, sampled after 24 months of ibrutinib treatment. The receptors come from a human donor with chronic lymphocytic leukemia.

This clone was recorded a few times. The chain has TRBV28 and TRBJ2-5; D not certain. V lost 4 bases, J lost 2 bases, and 8 bases lay in between. Germline values: CDR1 MDHEN, CDR2 SYDVKM. The CDR3 covers 13 residues. This CDR3 is CASSSGAQETQYF. The CDR3 DNA follows: TGTGCCAGCAGTTCTGGAGCACAAGAGACCCAGTACTTC.

The chain recombines TRBV14 with TRBJ1-2; D gene uncertain. V was clipped by 5 bases and J by 8 bases, with 15 bases between them. Looked up from germline, CDR1 is SGHDN and CDR2 is FVKESK. This CDR3 is 13 amino acids long. CDR3: CASSYDGVWGYTF. CDR3 in DNA: TGTGCCAGCAGCTACGACGGAGTATGGGGCTACACCTTC.

The chain joins TRBV28 to TRBJ2-7; D might be TRBD1 (5 bases). The ends were cut back, 3 bases at V and 2 bases at J, with 14 bases in the middle. The CDR3 length is 15 residues. Germline V gene lookup returns CDR1 MDHEN and CDR2 SYDVKM. The CDR3 sequence: CASSFSRQLTYEQYF. The CDR3 DNA is TGTGCCAGCAGTTTTTCGAGACAGCTAACCTACGAGCAGTACTTC.

This clone was seen more than once but under ten times. The V and J genes are TRBV28 and TRBJ1-1, with TRBD1 identical over 7 bases. Germline values: CDR1 MDHEN, CDR2 SYDVKM. Losses at the gene ends were 5 bases for V and 3 bases for J; bases not matched to a gene: 9. The CDR3 consists of 15 residues. CDR3 amino acids: CASSPPIGQDTEAFF. For the CDR3, the DNA is TGTGCCAGCAGTCCCCCAATTGGACAGGACACTGAAGCTTTCTTT.

This clone appeared once. This chain links TRBV13 with TRBJ2-3, with 12 bases matching TRBD2. This CDR3 is 15 amino acids long. V lost 5 bases and J lost 3; bases outside the gene matches: 3. CDR1 and CDR2 (germline): PRHDT, FYEKMQ (reference sequence). CDR3 sequence: CASSHGTSGTDTQYF. CDR3 DNA: TGTGCCAGCAGCCACGGGACTAGCGGGACAGATACGCAGTATTTT.

This clone was detected only once. The V call is TRBV9, the J call TRBJ2-3, with D uncertain. Germline V gene data show CDR1 as SGDLS and CDR2 as YYNGEE. V lost 6 bases and J lost 1, with 21 bases in between. This CDR3 region has 17 residues. DNA for the CDR3: TGTGCCAGCACTCCCACGATGGGTCTACAACGCACAGATACGCAGTATTTT. Translation: CASTPTMGLQRTDTQYF.

The rearrangement links TRBV14 to TRBJ2-7, with a tentative D call TRBD2 (6 bases). V lost 4 bases, J lost 5 bases, and 18 bases lay in between. Germline assignment: CDR1 SGHDN and CDR2 FVKESK. This CDR3 comprises 15 residues. The CDR3 DNA is TGTGCCAGCAGCCGCGTCGCGGGACCGCCCCACGAGCAGTACTTC. This codes for CASSRVAGPPHEQYF.

The CDR3 DNA reads TGTGCCAGCAGTTCCCGCCGGACAGGGGGACTCTACAATGAGCAGTTCTTC. Amino acids: CASSSRRTGGLYNEQFF. The chain carries TRBV28 and TRBJ2-1, with TRBD1 identical over 10 bases. Germline loops: CDR1 MDHEN, CDR2 SYDVKM. The V gene end was trimmed by 4 bases and the J gene end by 3 bases; junction bases not matched to a gene: 9. This CDR3 spans 17 amino acids. Combining the CDR3 with reference TRBV28 and TRBJ2-1 gives the whole variable domain DVKVTQSSRYLVKRTGEKVFLECVQDMDHENMFWYRQDPGLGLRLIYFSYDVKMKEKGDIPEGYSVSREKKERFSLILESASTNQTSMYLCASSSRRTGGLYNEQFFGPGTRLTVL.

The chain employs TRBV27 and TRBJ1-4, with 10 bases matching TRBD1. Germline V gene lookup returns CDR1 MNHEY and CDR2 SMNVEV (reference sequence). The CDR3 spans 17 residues. The V and J ends lost 5 bases and 4 bases, in that order; junction bases with no gene match: 10. CDR3 sequence reads: CASSPRTGGPLNEKLFF. Here the CDR3 DNA reads TGTGCCAGCAGTCCCCGGACAGGGGGACCCCTTAATGAAAAACTGTTTTTT. Variable domain in full (rest from reference TRBV27 and TRBJ1-4): EAQVTQNPRYLITVTGKKLTVTCSQNMNHEYMSWYRQDPGLGLRQIYYSMNVEVTDKGDVPEGYKVSRKEKRNFPLILESPSPNQTSLYFCASSPRTGGPLNEKLFFGSGTQLSVL.

This clone was found once. The chain carries TRBV9 and TRBJ2-1, with a tentative D call TRBD2 (5 bases). V was cut by 4 bases and J by 6 bases, with 20 bases left in between. Germline CDR1 SGDLS, CDR2 YYNGEE. The CDR3 contains 16 residues. The CDR3 sequence: CASSSREAAVRNEQFF. The CDR3 DNA is TGTGCCAGCAGCTCCCGCGAAGCAGCGGTCCGCAATGAGCAGTTCTTC.